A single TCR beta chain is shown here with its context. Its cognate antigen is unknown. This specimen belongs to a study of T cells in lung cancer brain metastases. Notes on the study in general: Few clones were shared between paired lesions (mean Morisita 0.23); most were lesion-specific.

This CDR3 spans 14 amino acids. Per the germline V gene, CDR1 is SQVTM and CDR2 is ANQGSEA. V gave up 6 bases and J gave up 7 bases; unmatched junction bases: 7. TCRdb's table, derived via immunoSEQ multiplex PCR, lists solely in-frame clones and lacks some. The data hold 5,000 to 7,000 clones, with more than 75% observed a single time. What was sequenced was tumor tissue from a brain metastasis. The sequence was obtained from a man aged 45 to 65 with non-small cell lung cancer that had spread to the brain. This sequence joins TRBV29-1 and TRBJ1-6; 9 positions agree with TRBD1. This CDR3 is CSVSTGTGNSPLHF. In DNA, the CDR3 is TGCAGCGTATCTACCGGGACAGGGAATTCACCCCTCCACTTT.